This TCR beta chain was profiled in a study of Ad26.COV2.S vaccination and SARS-CoV-2 variants. Profiled with immunoSEQ multiplex PCR; TCRdb holds only in-frame clones, not every one. Of some 320,000 clones listed, about 86% were seen once; the top ten hold under 2%. This CDR3 has 10 amino acids. CDR1 and CDR2 (germline): GTSNPN, SVGIG (reference sequence). V was clipped by 2 bases and J by 5 bases, with 3 bases between them. Treatment given: around 19 received Ad26.COV2.S at low or high dose, single or two shots; a few received placebo; per-sample allocation not given. Sampling happened 63 days after the first vaccine or placebo injection. Adults aged 18-55 years in Boston included the donor. For this clone: Other DNA variants within this sample encode the same CDR3.

The specimen comprised peripheral blood, sampled in a trial of Ad26.COV2.S vaccine versus placebo. The TCR originated in a person aged 18-65 years who received the Ad26.COV2.S COVID-19 vaccine or a placebo. The chain is built from TRBV30 and TRBJ2-5, with D unresolved. The CDR3 here is CAWSRETQYF. In nucleotides, the CDR3 is TGTGCCTGGAGTAGGGAGACCCAGTACTTC.